This TCR beta chain was sequenced in a study of blood T cell repertoires in COVID-19. Produced via immunoSEQ multiplex PCR; TCRdb's table is partial and in-frame only. The sample includes approximately 200,000 clones, about 80% of them seen just once. Participant age was roughly 18 to 90 years, and participants resided in approximately 24 US areas. V gave up 3 bases and J gave up 1 base, with 11 bases separating them. Germline V lookup: CDR1 SGDLS, CDR2 YYNGEE. The CDR3 extends over 16 amino acids. This sequence joins TRBV9 and TRBJ2-6, with TRBD1 as a possible D gene (6 bases). Material for sequencing was PBMCs or T cells enriched from blood (not recorded which). This receptor was identified in a middle-aged man who had recovered from COVID-19. The CDR3 DNA follows: TGTGCCAGCAGCGCCCACAGGGTGTCTGGGGCCAACGTCCTGACTTTC. It translates to CASSAHRVSGANVLTF. The whole variable domain, remainder taken from reference TRBV9 and TRBJ2-6, is DSGVTQTPKHLITATGQRVTLRCSPRSGDLSVYWYQQSLDQGLQFLIQYYNGEERAKGNILERFSAQQFPDLHSELNLSSLELGDSALYFCASSAHRVSGANVLTFGAGSRLTVL.